This T cell receptor beta chain was captured in a study of a mutant IDH1 vaccine in newly diagnosed glioma. Study-level background: Radiotherapy, temozolomide, or both had been given previously, and both were given to most.

Time point in this sample: week 23, last vaccination. Every single dose of the vaccine, 300 ug of mutant IDH1 20-mer peptide, came with topical imiquimod. Clones were sequenced by immunoSEQ multiplex PCR, and TCRdb holds only the in-frame ones, with some missing. This sample yields about 44,000 clones, of which roughly 90% are seen a single time; 3.5% to 4% belongs to the top ten. This CDR3 is built from 14 residues. V gave up 1 base and J gave up 1 base, with 7 bases separating them. Germline values: CDR1 MNHEY, CDR2 SMNVEV (reference sequence). A remark on this clone: Its antigen is not known.

The chain recombines TRBV27 with TRBJ1-1; D is uncertain. Sequenced here: PBMCs, sampled from a glioma patient whose treatment included an IDH1 peptide vaccine. The sequence was collected from a man aged 50 to 60 with glioma. CDR3: CASSLLTENTEAFF. Here the CDR3 DNA reads TGTGCCAGCAGTTTATTGACGGAGAACACTGAAGCTTTCTTT.